This T cell receptor beta chain was identified during a study of regulatory T cells in long-lasting Graves disease. As for this clonotype: The missing conserved phenylalanine or tryptophan at the end of this CDR3 makes a read error likely.

Regarding time point: newly diagnosed GD, antithyroid drugs for less than 3 months. Making the TCR library involved RNA that had been extracted from PBMCs. HTBI primers from iRepertoire and Arm-PCR of CDR3 regions yielded the TCR beta libraries. Original analysis: Identified across the samples were 55 to 75 TRBV segments and 14 TRBJ segments. TCRdb reprocessed the multiplex PCR reads via MiXCR and lists one record per CDR3 protein. What appears here as the V and J calls and clone size reflects TCRdb's work, not the paper's. The repertoire includes over 350,000 distinct CDR3 sequences, approximately 16% of them detected once, and over 7% sits in the top ten. The data also belong to a second study, concerning T cells in Graves' hyperthyroidism and ophthalmopathy. According to that study: Each patient was aged 18 to 65 and had newly diagnosed hyperthyroidism of under 2 months' duration.

The TCR was taken from a woman aged 35 to 49 with Graves disease. The sample consisted of peripheral blood mononuclear cells (PBMCs), taken at new diagnosis, from a patient treated with antithyroid drugs.

The CDR3 coding sequence is TGTGCCACCAGTGATCCTCGGGACAGGGGCAATCAGCCCCAGCATCTT. This encodes CATSDPRDRGNQPQHL. The gene calls are TRBV24-1 and TRBJ1-5, with 9 bases aligning to TRBD1. The CDR3 sequence is 16 residues long. Germline V gene lookup returns CDR1 KGHDR and CDR2 SFDVKD. Germline trimming cut 3 bases from V and 2 bases from J; bases unmatched to any gene: 4.